The 20 T cell receptor beta chains below come from one sample, sequenced in a study of T cells after yellow fever vaccination. TCRdb ran MiXCR on the 5' RACE reads and lists one entry per CDR3 protein. The table shows about 210,000 distinct CDR3 sequences, with less than 3.5% occurring only once. The sample here was CD4+ T cells sorted from PBMCs, taken 10 days after the yellow fever booster vaccination. Receptors were obtained from a man aged 18-30 years who received the YFV17D yellow fever vaccine.

This clonotype appeared many times. The chain has TRBV6-5 and TRBJ2-1, with 14 nucleotides matching TRBD2. Germline lookup yields CDR1 MNHEY and CDR2 SVGAGI. CDR3 size: 18 residues. V was clipped by 5 bases and J by 0 bases; unmatched bases: 6. The CDR3 spells CASSTGLAGESSYNEQFF. The CDR3 bases are TGTGCCAGCAGTACGGGACTAGCGGGGGAAAGCTCCTACAATGAGCAGTTCTTC.

This clonotype was counted many times. The chain joins TRBV9 to TRBJ1-6, with 8 bases lining up with TRBD1. V was pared by 3 bases and J by 7 bases, with 6 bases of the junction left unmatched. This CDR3 is 15 amino acids long. Per the germline V gene, CDR1 is SGDLS and CDR2 is YYNGEE. The CDR3 loop is CASSARQGPNSPLHF. The CDR3 DNA reads as TGTGCCAGCAGCGCCCGACAGGGGCCAAATTCACCCCTCCACTTT.

Remarks on this clonotype: A much more abundant neighbour one base away suggests this may be a read error. Because it lacks the conserved phenylalanine or tryptophan at the end, this CDR3 is likely a read error. This chain uses TRBV6-2 or TRBV6-3 with TRBJ2-7; D gene uncertain. The CDR3 is 14 residues long. CDR1 MNHEY and CDR2 SVGEGT come from the germline V gene. Trimming shortened V by 4 bases and J by 6 bases, and 16 bases separated the two germline ends. CDR3 sequence reads: CASSSVALAVEQYL. CDR3 nucleotide sequence: TGTGCCAGCAGTTCGGTGGCCCTCGCCGTCGAGCAGTACCTC.

The chain uses TRBV5-1 and TRBJ2-3; D unclear. Trimming removed 0 bases at V and 7 bases at J, with 9 bases between. The CDR3 consists of 13 residues. Germline-derived CDR1 and CDR2 are SGHRS and YFSETQ. The CDR3, as DNA: TGCGCCAGCAGCTTGGCGACCCACAATACGCAGTATTTT. The encoded protein is CASSLATHNTQYF. The full variable domain, in which reference TRBV5-1 and TRBJ2-3 provide the parts outside the CDR3, is KAGVTQTPRYLIKTRGQQVTLSCSPISGHRSVSWYQQTPGQGLQFLFEYFSETQRNKGNFPGRFSGRQFSNSRSEMNVSTLELGDSALYLCASSLATHNTQYFGPGTRLTVL.

This clonotype was observed a few times. This chain connects TRBV30 to TRBJ2-7, with a possible D match to TRBD2 (6 bases). This CDR3 is built from 14 residues. V shed 0 bases and J shed 0 bases, with 9 bases lying between them. Germline assignment: CDR1 GTSNPN and CDR2 SVGIG (reference sequence). CDR3 amino acids: CAWSVDYPSYEQYF. DNA for the CDR3: TGTGCCTGGAGTGTGGACTACCCCTCCTACGAGCAGTACTTC.

This clonotype was seen ten or more times. The chain combines TRBV7-3 with TRBJ1-2; 7 positions agree with TRBD1. V was pared by 0 bases and J by 5 bases, with 12 bases of the junction left unmatched. Germline CDR1 and CDR2: SGHTA and FQGTGA. This CDR3 comprises 17 residues. CDR3 coding DNA: TGTGCCAGCAGCTTAACGGTTGGACAGGCAGGCTTTTATGGCTACACCTTC. Translating gives CASSLTVGQAGFYGYTF.

This clonotype was seen more than once but under ten times. The rearrangement uses TRBV19 and TRBJ1-5; D perhaps matches TRBD1 (5 bases). Germline V gives CDR1 LNHDA, CDR2 SQIVND (reference sequence). The length of the CDR3 is 16 residues. V lost 4 bases, J lost 3 bases, and 16 bases lay in between. The CDR3 sequence is CASSRGPQQVNQPQHF. The CDR3 DNA sequence: TGTGCCAGTAGTAGGGGTCCACAACAGGTCAATCAGCCCCAGCATTTT.

The sample holds many counts of this clonotype. V is TRBV5-4 and J is TRBJ2-1; no definite D call. The CDR3 runs 13 residues. CDR1 SGHNT and CDR2 YYREEE come from the germline V gene (reference sequence). V lost 2 bases, J lost 3 bases, and 6 bases lay in between. The CDR3 DNA reads TGTGCCAGCAGCTTCGGTCACTACAATGAGCAGTTCTTC. This encodes CASSFGHYNEQFF. The complete variable domain, with remaining parts taken from reference TRBV5-4 and TRBJ2-1, reads ETGVTQSPTHLIKTRGQQVTLRCSSQSGHNTVSWYQQALGQGPQFIFQYYREEENGRGNFPPRFSGLQFPNYSSELNVNALELDDSALYLCASSFGHYNEQFFGPGTRLTVL.

This clonotype was seen a handful of times. The chain joins TRBV5-5 to TRBJ2-1, with D uncertain. The CDR3 sequence is 14 residues long. CDR1 is SGHKS, CDR2 YYEKEE, per germline (reference sequence). Trimming removed 2 bases from V and 2 bases from J, with 8 bases in between. The CDR3 DNA reads TGTGCCAGCAGCTTAATTCAGGCCTACAATGAGCAGTTCTTC. This codes for CASSLIQAYNEQFF.

The chain recombines TRBV29-1 with TRBJ1-1, with a tentative D call TRBD1 (5 bases). Germline V lookup: CDR1 SQVTM, CDR2 ANQGSEA. With 3 bases removed from V and 5 bases from J, the gap between germline ends came to 10 bases. The CDR3 runs 12 residues. The CDR3 bases are TGCAGCGTTGACAGGGAAAGAACTGAAGCTTTCTTT. It encodes CSVDRERTEAFF. Combining the CDR3 with reference TRBV29-1 and TRBJ1-1 gives the whole variable domain SAVISQKPSRDICQRGTSLTIQCQVDSQVTMMFWYRQQPGQSLTLIATANQGSEATYESGFVIDKFPISRPNLTFSTLTVSNMSPEDSSIYLCSVDRERTEAFFGQGTRLTVV.

This clonotype showed up many times. This chain connects TRBV5-1 to TRBJ2-1; the D is unclear. V lost 2 bases and J lost 8, with 8 bases in between. Germline CDR1 reads SGHRS; CDR2 reads YFSETQ. The CDR3 is 12 amino acids. The CDR3: CASSFEWYEQFF. The DNA for the CDR3 is TGCGCCAGCAGCTTTGAGTGGTATGAGCAGTTCTTC.

This clonotype was detected only a few times. The chain has TRBV23-1 and TRBJ2-3; D is tentatively TRBD1 or TRBD2 (5 bases each). TRBV23-1 is known as an ORF, though its function is uncertain. V was cut by 8 bases and J by 0 bases, with 6 bases left in between. This CDR3 spans 12 amino acids. The CDR3 spells CASWDSTDTQYF. In DNA, the CDR3 is TGCGCCAGCTGGGACAGCACAGATACGCAGTATTTT.

The chain has TRBV10-3 and TRBJ2-6; D uncertain. The CDR3 is 18 residues long. With 0 bases removed from V and 0 bases from J, the gap between germline ends came to 12 bases. From germline, CDR1 is ENHRY and CDR2 SYGVKD. CDR3 protein: CAISESVRSPSGANVLTF. For the CDR3, the DNA is TGTGCCATCAGTGAGTCGGTCAGGTCCCCCTCTGGGGCCAACGTCCTGACTTTC.

This clonotype was found a few times. The chain combines TRBV12-3 or TRBV12-4 with TRBJ2-1; possibly TRBD1 for D (6 bases). Trimming removed 7 bases from V and 4 bases from J, with 8 bases in between. The CDR3 consists of 12 residues. Here the CDR3 DNA reads TGTGCCAGCAAGGGGACATACAATGAGCAGTTCTTC. Translating gives CASKGTYNEQFF.

The V gene is TRBV3-1, the J gene TRBJ2-1; 12 positions match TRBD1. Germline V gene sequence: CDR1 LGHDT, CDR2 YNNKEL (reference sequence). The CDR3 has 14 amino acids. V gave up 4 bases and J gave up 8 bases; unmatched junction bases: 3. The chain's CDR3 is CASSLGTGGYEQFF. For the CDR3, the DNA is TGTGCCAGCAGCCTCGGGACAGGGGGCTATGAGCAGTTCTTC.

The chain has TRBV27 and TRBJ2-1; D possibly corresponds to TRBD1 (6 bases). Trimming cost V 5 bases and J 0 bases, with 11 bases left between them. The CDR3 runs 15 residues. Per the germline V gene, CDR1 is MNHEY and CDR2 is SMNVEV (reference sequence). The CDR3 region has the DNA TGTGCCAGCAGTGTACAGGACAGCTCCTACAATGAGCAGTTCTTC. Protein: CASSVQDSSYNEQFF.

In its sample, this clonotype was seen many times. The genes are TRBV5-1 and TRBJ1-4; D unresolved. Between the trimmed V and J ends, which lost 0 bases and 2 bases, there was a span of 14 bases. Germline-derived CDR1 and CDR2 are SGHRS and YFSETQ. This CDR3 is 17 amino acids long. The CDR3 here is CASSLAEGSGTNEKLFF. CDR3 nucleotides: TGCGCCAGCAGCTTGGCCGAGGGTTCGGGGACTAATGAAAAACTGTTTTTT.

This rearrangement joins TRBV5-1 to TRBJ1-1, with D hard to call. V was shortened by 4 bases and J by 0 bases, with 10 bases between the two germline ends. The CDR3 runs 14 residues. Germline CDR1 is SGHRS and CDR2 is YFSETQ. CDR3 residues: CASSLENMNTEAFF. CDR3 sequence (DNA): TGCGCCAGCAGCCTGGAAAATATGAACACTGAAGCTTTCTTT.

V and J are TRBV20-1 and TRBJ2-2; tentative D call: TRBD1 (5 bases). The V gene lost 3 bases and the J gene lost 4 bases, with 12 bases spanning the gap. Germline V gene data show CDR1 as DFQATT and CDR2 as SNEGSKA (reference sequence). The CDR3 runs 14 residues. The DNA for the CDR3 is TGCAGTGCTAGTCAGGGCTCGGGCACCGGGGAGCTGTTTTTT. Amino acids: CSASQGSGTGELFF.

This clonotype has ten or more counts. This chain links TRBV7-7 with TRBJ2-2; D is tentatively TRBD1 or TRBD2 (5 bases each). The V end lost 6 bases, the J end lost 0 bases, and 11 bases lay between the germline ends. Germline CDR1 reads SSHAT; CDR2 reads FNYEAQ (reference sequence). The CDR3 is 15 amino acids. The CDR3 DNA reads TGTGCCAGCAGTACCGGGACGGCGAACACCGGGGAGCTGTTTTTT. It specifies CASSTGTANTGELFF.